This T cell receptor (beta chain) was found in a study of T-cell reconstitution after alpha-beta-depleted transplantation in children. As for this clonotype: Since a much larger clone is just one base distant, this may be a read error.

Molecular barcoding with unique molecular identifiers was used for the TCRbeta library. TCRdb passed the PCR reads through MiXCR, listing each CDR3 protein once. The table shows about 690,000 distinct CDR3 sequences, with roughly 15% occurring only once. The germline CDR1 and CDR2 sequences are ENHRY and SYGVKD. The CDR3 extends over 14 amino acids. Trimming stripped 4 bases from V and 6 bases from J, with 16 bases between. The sequence derives from a human donor who donated a stem cell graft to a child with acute myeloid leukemia. The sample was PBMCs from the stem cell graft donor, taken from the stem cell graft. This chain links TRBV10-3 with TRBJ2-7, with TRBD2 as a possible D gene (7 bases). The CDR3 DNA is TGTGCCATCAGTGGGACAGTGCGCGGGGGCGAGCAGTACTTC. This gives the protein CAISGTVRGGEQYF.